One sample yielded the 31 T cell receptor beta chains listed below, sequenced in a study of shared T cell receptors in the human thymus (dated by TCRdb to about 2021). To prepare the library, the immunoSEQ multiplex PCR assay was applied. TCRdb holds this immuneACCESS table with in-frame rearrangements only. Some clones are missing; in checked studies, unresolved V genes explain under half, and the rest has no known cause. The sample data list 700,000 or so clones, and approximately 85% of these were observed just once. In total, the top ten clones hold about 0.011% of the sample. Separately, the same data were catalogued under a study of human thymus T cells.

The sample comprised thymocytes. These receptors were obtained from a girl less than two years old with a congenital heart defect. Donor details come from another sample of the same person, matched by shared clones.

This clone was seen only a few times. The genes are TRBV18 and TRBJ1-1, with a weak D call TRBD1 (6 bases). The CDR3 spans 16 residues. Germline V gives CDR1 KGHSH, CDR2 LQKENI. V was cut by 2 bases and J by 6 bases, with 19 bases left in between. The chain's CDR3 is CASSPSGGHSPPEAFF. CDR3 coding DNA: TGTGCCAGCTCACCATCTGGGGGCCACTCCCCCCCTGAAGCTTTCTTT.

The V gene is TRBV14, the J gene TRBJ2-2; D not certain. V dropped 4 bases and J dropped 3 bases, with 9 bases sitting between them. The V gene's germline CDR1 is SGHDN and CDR2 FVKESK. CDR3 length: 14 residues. The CDR3: CASSPGWYTGELFF. The CDR3 bases are TGTGCCAGCAGCCCCGGTTGGTACACCGGGGAGCTGTTTTTT. Supplemented by reference TRBV14 and TRBJ2-2, the full variable domain reads EAGVTQFPSHSVIEKGQTVTLRCDPISGHDNLYWYRRVMGKEIKFLLHFVKESKQDESGMPNNRFLAERTGGTYSTLKVQPAELEDSGVYFCASSPGWYTGELFFGEGSRLTVL.

The chain joins TRBV6-1 to TRBJ2-1; D remains ambiguous. The CDR3 length is 13 residues. Germline loops: CDR1 MNHNS, CDR2 SASEGT. The V and J ends lost 10 bases and 5 bases respectively, with 15 bases between them. The CDR3 DNA reads as TGTGCCACAAACGACACGACCCACAATGAGCAGTTCTTC. Protein sequence: CATNDTTHNEQFF.

This CDR3 is CASSFGTSGGISSKEGTDTQYF. The CDR3 DNA is TGCGCCAGCAGCTTCGGGACTAGCGGGGGGATATCTAGTAAGGAGGGCACAGATACGCAGTATTTT. The chain joins TRBV5-1 to TRBJ2-3; 15 positions agree with TRBD2. This CDR3 contains 22 residues. The junction had 17 bases not matched to a gene; V was cut back by 2 bases and J by 1 base. Per germline, CDR1 SGHRS and CDR2 YFSETQ.

V usage is TRBV15 and J usage is TRBJ1-2, with 8 bases identical to TRBD1. With V trimmed by 1 base and J by 14 bases, 6 bases remained unmatched. The CDR3 has 12 amino acids. Germline lookup yields CDR1 LNHNV and CDR2 YYDKDF (reference sequence). CDR3: CATSRAGRGQTF. The CDR3 nucleotides are TGTGCCACCAGCAGAGCGGGCAGGGGGCAAACCTTC.

The chain recombines TRBV30 with TRBJ2-2, with D possibly TRBD1 on 6 matching bases. The CDR3 runs 16 residues. The germline V and J ends were trimmed by 0 bases and 1 base, with 12 bases remaining between them. The V gene's germline CDR1 is GTSNPN and CDR2 SVGIG (reference sequence). The CDR3 protein is CAWSVEGHENTGELFF. The CDR3 DNA is TGTGCCTGGAGTGTCGAGGGACACGAGAACACCGGGGAGCTGTTTTTT.

V gene TRBV28 combines with J gene TRBJ1-1; possibly TRBD1 for D (5 bases). CDR3 length: 17 amino acids. Trimming removed 6 bases from V and 2 bases from J, with 22 bases in between. Germline V gives CDR1 MDHEN, CDR2 SYDVKM. CDR3 nucleotides: TGTGCCAGCAGCTGCGGGACCCTAGGGGTTAAAAACACTGAAGCTTTCTTT. Its protein product is CASSCGTLGVKNTEAFF.

V and J are TRBV7-3 and TRBJ2-3, with D uncertain. The CDR3 runs to 16 residues. CDR1 SGHTA and CDR2 FQGTGA come from the germline V gene. Trimming pared 3 bases from V and 2 bases from J, leaving 15 bases between. CDR3: CASSFREPLSTDTQYF. CDR3 nucleotide sequence: TGTGCCAGCAGCTTCCGTGAGCCACTATCCACAGATACGCAGTATTTT.

The chain joins TRBV4-3 to TRBJ2-5, with 13 nucleotides matching TRBD2. The V gene end was trimmed by 3 bases and the J gene end by 1 base; junction bases not matched to a gene: 11. The CDR3 has 19 residues. Germline V gene lookup returns CDR1 LGHNA and CDR2 YSLEER. The CDR3 region is CASSQRGRTSGGLQETQYF. Here the CDR3 DNA reads TGCGCCAGCAGCCAGAGAGGGCGGACTAGCGGGGGACTCCAAGAGACCCAGTACTTC.

J is TRBJ2-5 and V is TRBV7-8; 7 bases match TRBD1. CDR3 length equals 16 residues. V shed 2 bases and J 2 bases; nucleotides not matched to a gene: 8. Germline V gene lookup returns CDR1 SGHVS and CDR2 FQNEAQ. The CDR3 spells CASSLYSRTGQETQYF. The CDR3 DNA reads TGTGCCAGCAGCTTATACTCTAGGACAGGACAAGAGACCCAGTACTTC.

The chain combines TRBV30 with TRBJ1-2; 9 bases map to TRBD1. J was trimmed by 1 base and V by 4 bases; bases with no gene match: 7. Germline V gene lookup returns CDR1 GTSNPN and CDR2 SVGIG (reference sequence). This CDR3 contains 15 residues. This CDR3 reads CAWKRDRAINYGYTF. CDR3 bases: TGTGCCTGGAAGAGGGACAGGGCCATTAACTATGGCTACACCTTC.

This clone was found once. The CDR3 spells CSVGKPGLVVNEQYF. The CDR3 bases are TGCAGCGTTGGCAAGCCCGGACTAGTCGTCAACGAGCAGTACTTC. The rearrangement joins TRBV29-1 to TRBJ2-5; TRBD2 agrees at 7 bases. The end of the DNA aligns better with TRBJ2-7, so the J call may be wrong. The CDR3 contains 15 residues. CDR1 is SQVTM, CDR2 ANQGSEA, per germline.

Here the CDR3 reads CASSPGTGVNEKLFF. The DNA of the CDR3 is TGTGCCAGCAGCCCCGGGACAGGGGTTAATGAAAAACTGTTTTTT. The chain uses TRBV6-1 and TRBJ1-4, with 10 bases matching TRBD1. Germline trimming cut 6 bases from V and 4 bases from J; bases unmatched to any gene: 5. Germline V gene data show CDR1 as MNHNS and CDR2 as SASEGT. The CDR3 covers 15 residues.

The V and J genes are TRBV27 and TRBJ1-5; weak D call: TRBD1 (5 bases). Trimming stripped 0 bases from V and 7 bases from J, with 19 bases between. CDR1 and CDR2 (germline): MNHEY, SMNVEV (reference sequence). This CDR3 has 17 residues. The CDR3 protein is CASSLSHGAGRLQPQHF. CDR3 coding DNA: TGTGCCAGCAGTTTATCACATGGGGCAGGGCGTTTGCAGCCCCAGCATTTT.

The chain links TRBV28 to TRBJ1-2, with 8 positions matching TRBD1. J gave up 0 bases and V 4 bases, and 7 bases lay outside the gene matches. This CDR3 has 16 residues. The germline V gene encodes CDR1 MDHEN and CDR2 SYDVKM. The CDR3 nucleotides read TGTGCCAGCAGTTCCCAGTGGGACAGGTCTAACTATGGCTACACCTTC. Translated, it gives CASSSQWDRSNYGYTF.

This clone has just one count. The rearrangement uses TRBV5-6 and TRBJ2-4, with TRBD1 identical over 12 bases. The CDR3 length is 19 residues. V shed 5 bases, J shed 1 base, and the junction held 13 bases outside the gene matches. The germline CDR1 and CDR2 sequences are SGHDT and YYEEEE. CDR3 nucleotides: TGTGCCAGCAGTTGCCGGGACAGGGGGCTCCAGAAGGCCAAAAACATTCAGTACTTC. Protein product: CASSCRDRGLQKAKNIQYF.

The rearrangement links TRBV6-1 to TRBJ2-7; D not resolved. CDR3 length: 12 residues. CDR1 MNHNS and CDR2 SASEGT come from the germline V gene. The V and J ends lost 6 bases and 6 bases respectively, with 12 bases between them. In DNA, the CDR3 is TGTGCCAGCAGCGCAGGCTTTTTCGAGCAGTACTTC. Its translation: CASSAGFFEQYF.

V and J are TRBV4-3 and TRBJ1-2, with a possible D match to TRBD1 (6 bases). This CDR3 is 17 amino acids long. V shed 0 bases and J shed 0 bases, with 14 bases lying between them. Germline loops: CDR1 LGHNA, CDR2 YSLEER. CDR3 nucleotides: TGCGCCAGCAGCCAAGAATACACAGGGCCTTCTAACTATGGCTACACCTTC. Amino acid sequence: CASSQEYTGPSNYGYTF.

The chain couples TRBV5-1 to TRBJ1-1; no definite D call. The V end was cut by 4 bases, the J end by 8 bases, with 15 bases between. Germline-derived CDR1 and CDR2 are SGHRS and YFSETQ. The CDR3 consists of 13 residues. The CDR3 DNA reads TGCGCCAGCAGCCTCCTAGCTGGGTTGGAAGCTTTCTTT. This encodes CASSLLAGLEAFF.

This rearrangement joins TRBV6-4 to TRBJ1-2; D is possibly TRBD1 (6 bases). The CDR3 consists of 17 residues. V lost 0 bases and J lost 4, with 18 bases in between. In germline, CDR1 is MRHNA, CDR2 SNTAGT. The CDR3 DNA is TGTGCCAGCAGTGACTCGGTAGGTCCCGGGACAATCTATGGCTACACCTTC. Its protein product is CASSDSVGPGTIYGYTF.

The V and J genes are TRBV19 and TRBJ2-1; 10 bases align to TRBD1. J gave up 5 bases and V 2 bases, and 12 bases lay outside the gene matches. The CDR3 totals 18 residues. Per germline, CDR1 LNHDA and CDR2 SQIVND (reference sequence). In DNA, the CDR3 is TGTGCCAGTAGTATAATTTGGTTTAGGGACAGGGGCCACAATGAGCAGTTCTTC. It translates to CASSIIWFRDRGHNEQFF.

The chain couples TRBV5-6 to TRBJ1-2, with TRBD1 as a possible D gene (6 bases). V was pared by 5 bases and J by 2 bases, with 10 bases between. Germline V CDR1 and CDR2: SGHDT, YYEEEE. The CDR3 runs 13 residues. This CDR3 reads CASRSGQNYGYTF. CDR3 DNA sequence: TGTGCCAGCAGGTCGGGACAAAACTATGGCTACACCTTC. The entire variable domain, with the rest obtained from reference TRBV5-6 and TRBJ1-2, is as follows: DAGVTQSPTHLIKTRGQQVTLRCSPKSGHDTVSWYQQALGQGPQFIFQYYEEEERQRGNFPDRFSGHQFPNYSSELNVNALLLGDSALYLCASRSGQNYGYTFGSGTRLTVV.

The chain carries TRBV4-2 and TRBJ2-5, with D hard to call. V was cut by 1 base and J by 5 bases, with 5 bases left in between. Per the germline V gene, CDR1 is LGHNA and CDR2 is YNFKEQ. The CDR3 covers 12 residues. CDR3 sequence reads: CASSQARETQYF. The DNA for the CDR3 is TGTGCCAGCAGCCAAGCTCGGGAGACCCAGTACTTC.

The rearrangement links TRBV27 to TRBJ1-4; perhaps TRBD1 as D (5 bases). The CDR3 sequence is 15 residues long. Trimming stripped 9 bases from V and 5 bases from J, with 19 bases between. Germline CDR1 and CDR2: MNHEY and SMNVEV (reference sequence). The CDR3 reads CASARSDILNEKLFF. For the CDR3, the DNA is TGTGCCAGTGCAAGATCGGACATTCTGAATGAAAAACTGTTTTTT.

The rearrangement joins TRBV7-6 to TRBJ2-3; 7 bases agree with TRBD2. Germline V gene data show CDR1 as SGHVS and CDR2 as FNYEAQ. The CDR3 runs 17 residues. V lost 1 base, J lost 1 base, and 8 bases stayed unmatched. CDR3 DNA sequence: TGTGCCAGCAGCTTAGTCGGCTGGCGGGAGCGCACAGATACGCAGTATTTT. Translated, it gives CASSLVGWRERTDTQYF.

CDR3 loop: CASSFKTQGNQPQHF. Written as DNA, the CDR3 is TGTGCCAGCAGTTTTAAGACACAGGGCAATCAGCCCCAGCATTTT. V usage is TRBV28 and J usage is TRBJ1-5, with D maybe TRBD1 (5 bases). V shed 3 bases and J shed 2 bases, with 11 bases lying between them. The CDR3 has 15 amino acids. In germline, CDR1 is MDHEN, CDR2 SYDVKM.

The rearrangement joins TRBV19 to TRBJ1-1; D possibly corresponds to TRBD1 (5 bases). The CDR3 extends over 15 amino acids. V dropped 3 bases and J dropped 9 bases, with 20 bases sitting between them. The germline gives CDR1 LNHDA, CDR2 SQIVND (reference sequence). CDR3 in DNA: TGTGCCAGTAGTATCGGGTGGGGCAGGCCAAGCAAAGCTTTCTTT. Residues: CASSIGWGRPSKAFF.

The chain combines TRBV5-1 with TRBJ2-2, with 14 bases aligning to TRBD2. Germline CDR1 and CDR2: SGHRS and YFSETQ. This CDR3 has 18 residues. Trimming removed 10 bases from V and 4 bases from J; junction bases left unmatched: 15. The CDR3 region is CASRTSGGHENVTGELFF. Here the CDR3 DNA reads TGCGCCTCCCGGACTAGCGGGGGGCACGAGAACGTCACCGGGGAGCTGTTTTTT.

This chain uses TRBV5-1 with TRBJ1-1; D is unclear. In germline, CDR1 is SGHRS, CDR2 YFSETQ. V was pared by 0 bases and J by 3 bases, with 12 bases between. CDR3 length equals 15 residues. CDR3 residues: CASSLDTDGDTEAFF. The CDR3 region has the DNA TGCGCCAGCAGCTTGGATACAGACGGGGACACTGAAGCTTTCTTT.

The V and J genes are TRBV20-1 and TRBJ1-2; D uncertain. V was cut by 1 base and J by 5 bases, with 5 bases left in between. The germline CDR1 and CDR2 sequences are DFQATT and SNEGSKA (reference sequence). This CDR3 contains 11 residues. The CDR3 nucleotides read TGCAGTGCTAGAGTCAAATATGGCTACACCTTC. Its translation: CSARVKYGYTF.

This chain uses TRBV29-1 with TRBJ1-2; 7 bases match TRBD1. This CDR3 region has 20 residues. CDR1 is SQVTM and CDR2 is ANQGSEA in the germline V gene. V trimming: 0 bases; J trimming: 4 bases; junction bases outside the gene matches: 23. This chain's CDR3 is CSVEEVRTGGGLVNPYGYTF. The CDR3 nucleotides are TGCAGCGTTGAAGAGGTGAGGACCGGAGGGGGCCTCGTAAACCCCTATGGCTACACCTTC.